Below are 4 T cell receptor beta chains sequenced from a single sample in a study of beta chain features in type 1 diabetes. The study reverse transcribed the entire isolated RNA, so it sequenced expressed TCRB transcripts. Produced via immunoSEQ multiplex PCR; TCRdb's table is partial and in-frame only. Counted here are 350,000 to 400,000 clones, roughly 15% occurring once; the ten biggest clones make up roughly 0.019%. The sample taken for sequencing was naive CD4+ T cells from blood. These receptors all come from a woman aged 18-30 years in good health.

This clone was found a few times. CDR3 nucleotides: TGTGCCAGCAGCCCCTATCGGGGAGGCGGCTACACCTTC. Amino acids: CASSPYRGGGYTF. The chain links TRBV5-4 to TRBJ1-2, with unresolved D. Germline V gives CDR1 SGHNT, CDR2 YYREEE (reference sequence). V lost 4 bases, J lost 8 bases, and 15 bases lay in between. The CDR3 has 13 amino acids.

With regard to this clone: Different DNA sequences within this sample yield the same CDR3. The chain recombines TRBV19 with TRBJ2-7; 14 bases match TRBD2. The germline CDR1 and CDR2 sequences are LNHDA and SQIVND (reference sequence). This CDR3 is built from 14 residues. The V segment lost 5 bases and the J segment 3 bases; nucleotides outside the gene matches: 0. The CDR3 region has the DNA TGTGCCAGTAGTGGGACTAGCGGGAGCTACGAGCAGTACTTC. Protein: CASSGTSGSYEQYF.

The chain carries TRBV7-9 and TRBJ2-5; D is undetermined. The germline V gene has CDR1 SEHNR and CDR2 FQNEAQ (reference sequence). The length of the CDR3 is 13 residues. V dropped 5 bases and J dropped 3 bases, with 10 bases sitting between them. CDR3 loop: CASSHDSKETQYF. The DNA for the CDR3 is TGTGCCAGCAGCCACGACTCAAAAGAGACCCAGTACTTC.

The rearrangement links TRBV28 to TRBJ1-5; 7 nucleotides agree with TRBD1. Looked up from germline, CDR1 is MDHEN and CDR2 is SYDVKM. J lost 4 bases, V lost 6 bases, and 6 bases had no gene match. This CDR3 has 14 residues. The CDR3 coding sequence is TGTGCCAGCAGGGAGGGACAGATAAATCAGCCCCAGCATTTT. This encodes CASREGQINQPQHF.